Described below is a single T cell receptor beta chain sequence and its context. The germline V gene encodes CDR1 MDHEN and CDR2 SYDVKM. V was pared by 8 bases and J by 2 bases, with 7 bases between. This CDR3 is built from 11 residues. This record belongs to a study of blood T cell repertoires in COVID-19. Study-level information: Samples of COVID-19 (acute and convalescent) were obtained from the United States, Italy and Spain. Sources were T cells, B-cell-depleted T cells, or PBMCs; the material itself was cDNA or gDNA.

Per the study methods: Estimation of nucleated cell counts was performed using reference gene primer amplification. Data came from immunoSEQ multiplex PCR; TCRdb stores just in-frame clones and leaves some out. That table is the source of V, J and clone size, and D and trimming were worked out from the DNA. The sample has hundreds of thousands of clones; less than 90% are singletons. Sequenced material: peripheral blood. This receptor was taken from a man aged 40-49 years with acute or convalescent COVID-19. The rearrangement joins TRBV28 to TRBJ2-7; D not resolved. The CDR3 region has the DNA TGTGCCAGCGGGCTACCCTACGAGCAGTACTTC. It specifies CASGLPYEQYF.